Listed below are T cell receptor beta chains from one sample, sequenced in a study of regulatory T cells in long-lasting Graves disease. TCRdb recomputed calls from the multiplex PCR reads with MiXCR, one row per CDR3 protein. The sample contains roughly 400,000 distinct CDR3 sequences, around 23% of which appear only once. Source: peripheral blood mononuclear cells (PBMCs), taken when the disease was refractory, from a patient treated with antithyroid drugs. Receptors originate from a female donor with Graves disease. CDR3s include the opening cysteine and the closing phenylalanine or tryptophan. The D gene is left open where the match is weak. Some rows have no size entry. The others give once, few or many, or a class for an expanded clone.

clone_size,v_call,j_call,d_call,cdr3_aa,cdr3_nt
many,TRBV3-1,TRBJ1-2,-,CASSPRDAYGYTF,TGTGCCAGCAGCCCTCGGGATGCCTATGGCTACACCTTC
many,TRBV28,TRBJ2-7,-,CASSLKLSRGEQYF,TGTGCCAGCAGTTTAAAACTCTCTCGGGGCGAGCAGTACTTC
-,TRBV24-1,TRBJ2-1,TRBD2,CATAPSVAGPSYNEQFF,TGTGCCACCGCACCTTCGGTAGCGGGACCTTCCTACAATGAGCAGTTCTTC
many,TRBV27,TRBJ1-2,-,CASSFGGTGGYTF,TGTGCCAGCAGTTTTGGAGGGACCGGTGGCTACACCTTC
few,TRBV20-1,TRBJ1-1,-,CSARGGDDSEAFF,TGCAGTGCTAGAGGGGGGGACGACAGTGAAGCTTTCTTT
-,TRBV9,TRBJ2-7,-,CASSTSQGVGGEQYF,TGTGCCAGCAGCACAAGCCAAGGCGTCGGGGGCGAGCAGTACTTC
-,TRBV19,TRBJ2-6,-,CASSIEDSGANVLTF,TGTGCCAGTAGTATTGAGGATTCTGGGGCCAACGTCCTGACTTTC
many,TRBV27,TRBJ2-7,TRBD1,CASSPATGVIFREQYF,TGTGCCAGCAGTCCAGCCACAGGGGTAATATTTCGAGAGCAGTACTTC
few,TRBV6-1,TRBJ1-1,-,CASSPVEGANTEAFF,TGTGCCAGCAGTCCCGTGGAGGGCGCGAACACTGAAGCTTTCTTT
-,TRBV12-3/TRBV12-4,TRBJ2-2,TRBD2,CASLLGGRTGELFF,TGTGCCAGCCTACTCGGGGGGAGGACCGGGGAGCTGTTTTTT
many,TRBV27,TRBJ1-2,TRBD1,CASRPGQGYGYTF,TGTGCCAGCAGACCGGGACAGGGTTACGGCTACACCTTC
many,TRBV27,TRBJ2-7,-,CASSVEDLRDTYYEQYF,TGTGCCAGCAGTGTAGAAGACCTTCGGGACACCTACTACGAGCAGTACTTC
-,TRBV24-1,TRBJ2-1,-,CATSDFAGHLMNEQFF,TGTGCCACCAGTGATTTTGCGGGCCACCTTATGAATGAGCAGTTCTTC
many,TRBV12-3/TRBV12-4,TRBJ2-7,TRBD2,CASSFDSGINEQYF,TGTGCCAGCAGTTTCGATAGCGGGATCAACGAGCAGTACTTC
many,TRBV7-2,TRBJ1-6,TRBD1,CASSSRQGYNSPLHF,TGTGCCAGCAGCTCCCGACAGGGCTATAATTCACCCCTCCACTTT
few,TRBV5-1,TRBJ1-1,-,CASSSTVYTEAFF,TGCGCCAGCAGCTCCACAGTGTACACTGAAGCTTTCTTT
many,TRBV27,TRBJ1-6,-,CASSSPVDNSPLHF,TGTGCCAGCAGTTCCCCGGTCGATAATTCACCCCTCCACTTT
once,TRBV12-3/TRBV12-4,TRBJ1-4,TRBD1,CASSLDTGGREKLFF,TGTGCCAGCAGCCTCGATACAGGGGGCCGGGAAAAACTGTTTTTT
-,TRBV9,TRBJ2-7,TRBD1,CASSVAGTGDGHEQYF,TGTGCCAGCAGCGTAGCTGGGACAGGGGACGGCCACGAGCAGTACTTC
many,TRBV19,TRBJ2-5,TRBD2,CASSTPGLVETQYF,TGTGCCAGTAGTACCCCGGGACTAGTGGAGACCCAGTACTTC
-,TRBV3-1,TRBJ2-6,-,CASSQAPPISGANVLTF,TGTGCCAGCAGCCAAGCTCCCCCCATCTCTGGGGCCAACGTCCTGACTTTC
-,TRBV19,TRBJ2-5,TRBD1,CVSSAYAGTGEETQYF,TGTGTCAGTAGTGCCTACGCCGGGACAGGGGAAGAGACCCAGTACTTC
many,TRBV27,TRBJ2-7,-,CASSSPGRATYEQYF,TGTGCCAGCAGTTCCCCAGGCAGGGCTACCTACGAGCAGTACTTC
many,TRBV12-3/TRBV12-4,TRBJ1-5,TRBD1,CASSSRTGTFQPQHF,TGTGCCAGCAGTTCCCGGACAGGGACTTTTCAGCCCCAGCATTTT
many,TRBV19,TRBJ2-7,-,CASSPRDTHRLDEQYF,TGTGCCAGTAGTCCCCGGGACACCCATCGTTTGGACGAGCAGTACTTC
few,TRBV29-1,TRBJ2-7,-,CSVGDLYEQYF,TGCAGCGTCGGGGACCTCTACGAGCAGTACTTC
-,TRBV6-5,TRBJ2-2,-,CASSYSTQVTNTGELFF,TGTGCCAGCAGTTACTCAACCCAGGTGACGAACACCGGGGAGCTGTTTTTT
many,TRBV19,TRBJ2-7,TRBD2,CASRDRDYGTYEQYF,TGTGCCAGTAGAGACCGGGACTATGGGACCTACGAGCAGTACTTC
many,TRBV11-2,TRBJ2-7,TRBD2,CASSLKTPGLANSYEQYF,TGTGCCAGCAGCTTAAAGACCCCGGGACTAGCGAACTCCTACGAGCAGTACTTC
few,TRBV27,TRBJ1-2,-,CASSLSSSSYGYTF,TGTGCCAGCAGTTTATCGTCTTCCTCCTATGGCTACACCTTC
-,TRBV5-4,TRBJ2-6,TRBD1,CASSLTGAQSGANVLTF,TGTGCCAGCAGTCTGACAGGGGCTCAGTCTGGGGCCAACGTCCTGACTTTC
few,TRBV7-2,TRBJ2-7,TRBD2,CASSLAGTSGWAGEQYF,TGTGCCAGCAGCTTAGCCGGGACTAGCGGGTGGGCGGGCGAGCAGTACTTC
many,TRBV27,TRBJ1-2,TRBD1,CASSQGQGPNYGYTF,TGTGCCAGCAGTCAGGGACAGGGTCCTAACTATGGCTACACCTTC
many,TRBV6-1,TRBJ2-7,TRBD2,CASSEEVSGRLGQYF,TGTGCCAGCAGTGAAGAAGTTAGCGGGAGGTTGGGGCAGTACTTC
many,TRBV28,TRBJ2-7,TRBD1,CASSLEGQALTYEQYF,TGTGCCAGCAGTTTAGAAGGACAGGCTCTAACTTACGAGCAGTACTTC
many,TRBV24-1,TRBJ2-7,-,CATSALGPTGSYEQYF,TGTGCCACCAGTGCACTCGGTCCGACAGGCTCCTACGAGCAGTACTTC
-,TRBV25-1,TRBJ1-1,-,CASSESIGLSRGVNTEAFF,TGTGCCAGCAGTGAATCAATAGGTCTAAGCCGAGGGGTGAACACTGAAGCTTTCTTT
many,TRBV27,TRBJ1-4,-,CASSLTASTNEKLFF,TGTGCCAGCAGTCTAACAGCTTCAACTAATGAAAAACTGTTTTTT
few,TRBV13,TRBJ2-5,-,CASSTEGPKHMQQETQYF,TGTGCCAGCAGCACGGAGGGGCCCAAACACATGCAACAAGAGACCCAGTACTTC
few,TRBV20-1,TRBJ1-2,-,CSASSGRDWGEGYTF,TGCAGTGCTTCATCCGGTAGAGATTGGGGGGAGGGCTACACCTTC
many,TRBV10-3,TRBJ2-1,TRBD1,CAISESGQGAPYNEQFF,TGTGCCATCAGTGAGTCGGGACAGGGGGCTCCCTACAATGAGCAGTTCTTC
many,TRBV5-1,TRBJ2-7,-,CASSLEGPSYEQYF,TGCGCCAGCAGCTTGGAAGGGCCCTCCTACGAGCAGTACTTC
-,TRBV11-2,TRBJ2-3,TRBD1,CASSPRQGDRTDTQYF,TGTGCCAGCAGCCCCCGACAGGGCGATCGCACAGATACGCAGTATTTT
many,TRBV27,TRBJ1-5,-,CASSPLNQPQHF,TGTGCCAGCAGTCCTCTAAATCAGCCCCAGCATTTT
many,TRBV2,TRBJ1-5,TRBD1,CASRRDSMGNQPQHF,TGTGCCAGCAGAAGGGACAGTATGGGCAATCAGCCCCAGCATTTT
many,TRBV2,TRBJ2-7,TRBD1,CASSDGDRGSYEQYF,TGTGCCAGCAGTGATGGGGACAGGGGCTCCTACGAGCAGTACTTC
many,TRBV2,TRBJ2-6,-,CASISDSGANVLTF,TGTGCCAGCATCTCGGACTCTGGGGCCAACGTCCTGACTTTC
once,TRBV7-2,TRBJ2-3,-,CASSSRVTDTQYF,TGTGCCAGCAGCTCCCGGGTCACAGATACGCAGTATTTT
few,TRBV7-9,TRBJ2-7,TRBD1,CASRIQGAHEQYF,TGTGCCAGCAGAATACAGGGGGCCCACGAGCAGTACTTC
few,TRBV3-1,TRBJ1-2,-,CASSPSTSNYGYTF,TGTGCCAGCAGCCCCTCGACCTCCAACTATGGCTACACCTTC
few,TRBV12-3/TRBV12-4,TRBJ1-1,-,CASSISGATEAFF,TGTGCCAGCAGTATCTCAGGGGCTACTGAAGCTTTCTTT
many,TRBV28,TRBJ2-7,-,CASTNGYEQYF,TGTGCCAGCACAAATGGGTACGAGCAGTACTTC
-,TRBV25-1,TRBJ2-2,TRBD2,CASSEFFGGLAGDTGELFF,TGTGCCAGCAGTGAATTTTTTGGAGGCCTAGCGGGAGACACCGGGGAGCTGTTTTTT
-,TRBV20-1,TRBJ2-1,-,CSARSGGANEQFF,TGCAGTGCTAGAAGTGGAGGGGCCAATGAGCAGTTCTTC
-,TRBV6-2/TRBV6-3,TRBJ2-1,TRBD2,CASAVVAGAVEQFF,TGTGCCAGCGCCGTGGTAGCGGGAGCGGTTGAGCAGTTCTTC